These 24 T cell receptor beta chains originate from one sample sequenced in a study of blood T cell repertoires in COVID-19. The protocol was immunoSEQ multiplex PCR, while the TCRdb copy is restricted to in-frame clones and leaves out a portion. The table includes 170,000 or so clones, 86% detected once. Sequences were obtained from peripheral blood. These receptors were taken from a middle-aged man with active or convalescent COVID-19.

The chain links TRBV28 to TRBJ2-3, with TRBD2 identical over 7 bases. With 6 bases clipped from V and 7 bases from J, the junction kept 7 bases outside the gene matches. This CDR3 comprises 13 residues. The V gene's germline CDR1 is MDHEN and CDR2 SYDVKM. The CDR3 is CASSQWGGHTQYF. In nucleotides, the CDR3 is TGTGCCAGCAGCCAATGGGGGGGACATACGCAGTATTTT. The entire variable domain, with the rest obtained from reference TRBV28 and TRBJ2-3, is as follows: DVKVTQSSRYLVKRTGEKVFLECVQDMDHENMFWYRQDPGLGLRLIYFSYDVKMKEKGDIPEGYSVSREKKERFSLILESASTNQTSMYLCASSQWGGHTQYFGPGTRLTVL.

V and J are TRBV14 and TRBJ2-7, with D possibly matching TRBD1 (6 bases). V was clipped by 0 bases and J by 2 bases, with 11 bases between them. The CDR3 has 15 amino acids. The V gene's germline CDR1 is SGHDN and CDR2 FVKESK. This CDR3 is CASSQDSGVPYEQYF. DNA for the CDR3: TGTGCCAGCAGCCAAGATTCAGGGGTTCCCTACGAGCAGTACTTC.

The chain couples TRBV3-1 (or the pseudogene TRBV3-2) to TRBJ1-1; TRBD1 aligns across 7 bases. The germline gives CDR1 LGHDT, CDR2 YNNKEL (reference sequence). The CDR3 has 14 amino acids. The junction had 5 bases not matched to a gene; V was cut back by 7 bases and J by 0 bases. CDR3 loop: CASKVGTVNTEAFF. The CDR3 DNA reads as TGTGCCAGCAAGGTAGGGACAGTGAACACTGAAGCTTTCTTT.

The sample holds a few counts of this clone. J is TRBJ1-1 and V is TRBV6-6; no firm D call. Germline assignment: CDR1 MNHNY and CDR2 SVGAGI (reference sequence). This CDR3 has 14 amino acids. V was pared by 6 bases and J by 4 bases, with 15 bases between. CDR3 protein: CASSVGGSGTEAFF. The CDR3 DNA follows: TGTGCCAGCAGCGTAGGAGGTTCCGGCACTGAAGCTTTCTTT.

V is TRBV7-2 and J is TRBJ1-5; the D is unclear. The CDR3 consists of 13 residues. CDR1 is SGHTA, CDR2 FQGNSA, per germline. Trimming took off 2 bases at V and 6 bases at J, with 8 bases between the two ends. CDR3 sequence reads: CASSLSTVQPQHF. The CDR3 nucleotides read TGTGCCAGCAGCTTAAGTACAGTTCAGCCCCAGCATTTT. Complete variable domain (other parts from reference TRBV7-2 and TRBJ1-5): GAGVSQSPSNKVTEKGKDVELRCDPISGHTALYWYRQSLGQGLEFLIYFQGNSAPDKSGLPSDRFSAERTGGSVSTLTIQRTQQEDSAVYLCASSLSTVQPQHFGDGTRLSIL.

The CDR3 sequence: CASQKNNEQFF. In DNA, the CDR3 is TGTGCCAGTCAAAAAAACAATGAGCAGTTCTTC. The chain employs TRBV19 and TRBJ2-1; D gene uncertain. V dropped 8 bases and J dropped 5 bases, with 7 bases sitting between them. Germline values: CDR1 LNHDA, CDR2 SQIVND (reference sequence). The CDR3 has 11 amino acids.

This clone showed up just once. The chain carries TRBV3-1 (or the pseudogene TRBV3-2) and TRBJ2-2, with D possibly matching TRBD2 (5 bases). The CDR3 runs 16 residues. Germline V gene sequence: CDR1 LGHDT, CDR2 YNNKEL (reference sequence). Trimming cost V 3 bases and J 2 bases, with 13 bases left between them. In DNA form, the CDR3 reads TGTGCCAGCAGCCAGCATGGGAGATCAAACACCGGGGAGCTGTTTTTT. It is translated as CASSQHGRSNTGELFF.

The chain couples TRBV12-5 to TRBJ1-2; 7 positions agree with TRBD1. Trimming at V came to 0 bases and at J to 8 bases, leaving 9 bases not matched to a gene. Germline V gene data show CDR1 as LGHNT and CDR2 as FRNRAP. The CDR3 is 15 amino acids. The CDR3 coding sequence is TGTGCTAGTGGTTTGGTCCTAGGCACAGGGGACGGCTACACCTTC. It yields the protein CASGLVLGTGDGYTF.

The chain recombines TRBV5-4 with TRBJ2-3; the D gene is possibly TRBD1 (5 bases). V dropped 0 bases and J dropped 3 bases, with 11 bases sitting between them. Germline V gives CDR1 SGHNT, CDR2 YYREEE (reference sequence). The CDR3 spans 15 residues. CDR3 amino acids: CASSLASQGTDTQYF. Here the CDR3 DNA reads TGTGCCAGCAGCTTGGCCTCCCAGGGAACAGATACGCAGTATTTT.

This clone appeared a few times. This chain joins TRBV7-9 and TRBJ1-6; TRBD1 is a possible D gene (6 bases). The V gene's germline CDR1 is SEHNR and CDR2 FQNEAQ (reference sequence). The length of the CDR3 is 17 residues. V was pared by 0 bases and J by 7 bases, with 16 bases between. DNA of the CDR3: TGTGCCAGCAGCTTAGCGCGGGGGCCAGTTGGCAATTCACCCCTCCACTTT. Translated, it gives CASSLARGPVGNSPLHF.

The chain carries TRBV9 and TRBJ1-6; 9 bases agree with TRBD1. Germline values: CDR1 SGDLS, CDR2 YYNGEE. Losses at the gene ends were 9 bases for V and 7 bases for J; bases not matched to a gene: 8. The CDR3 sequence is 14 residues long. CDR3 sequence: CANPRTGVNSPLHF. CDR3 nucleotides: TGTGCCAACCCGAGGACAGGGGTCAATTCACCCCTCCACTTT.

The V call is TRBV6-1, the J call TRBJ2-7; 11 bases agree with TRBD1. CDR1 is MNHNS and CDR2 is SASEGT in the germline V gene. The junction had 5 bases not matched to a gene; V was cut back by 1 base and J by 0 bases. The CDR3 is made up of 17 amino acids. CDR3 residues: CASSEGTGGTLSYEQYF. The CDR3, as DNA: TGTGCCAGCAGTGAAGGGACAGGGGGCACCCTCTCCTACGAGCAGTACTTC.

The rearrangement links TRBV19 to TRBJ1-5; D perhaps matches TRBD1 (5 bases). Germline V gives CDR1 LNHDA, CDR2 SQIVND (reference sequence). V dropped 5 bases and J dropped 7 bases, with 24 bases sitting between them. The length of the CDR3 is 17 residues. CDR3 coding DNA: TGTGCCAGTAGTGGTATATTTCGTTTCAGGGATAAGCAGCCCCAGCATTTT. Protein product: CASSGIFRFRDKQPQHF.

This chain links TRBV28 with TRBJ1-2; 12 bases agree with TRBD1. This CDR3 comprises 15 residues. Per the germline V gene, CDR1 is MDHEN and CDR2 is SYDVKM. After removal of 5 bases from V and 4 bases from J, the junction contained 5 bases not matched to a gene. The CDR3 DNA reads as TGTGCCAGCAGTCACGGGACAGGGGGCGGCTATGGCTACACCTTC. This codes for CASSHGTGGGYGYTF.

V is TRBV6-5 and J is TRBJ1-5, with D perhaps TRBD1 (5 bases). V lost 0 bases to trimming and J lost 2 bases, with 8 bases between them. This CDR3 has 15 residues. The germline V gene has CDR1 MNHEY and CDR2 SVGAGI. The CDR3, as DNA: TGTGCCAGCAGTTACTCGCAGGGTGGCAATCAGCCCCAGCATTTT. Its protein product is CASSYSQGGNQPQHF.

CDR3: CAWGDRAQPQHF. CDR3 coding DNA: TGTGCCTGGGGGGACAGGGCACAGCCCCAGCATTTT. The chain recombines TRBV30 with TRBJ1-5, with 9 bases identical to TRBD1. From germline, CDR1 is GTSNPN and CDR2 SVGIG (reference sequence). Trimming removed 5 bases from V and 7 bases from J; junction bases left unmatched: 3. The CDR3 contains 12 residues.

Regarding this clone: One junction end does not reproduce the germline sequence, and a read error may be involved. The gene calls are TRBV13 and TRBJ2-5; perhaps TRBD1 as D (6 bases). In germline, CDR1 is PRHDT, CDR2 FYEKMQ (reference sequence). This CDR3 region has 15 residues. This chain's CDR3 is CANSLTGSMKETQYF. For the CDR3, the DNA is TGTGCCAACAGCTTAACAGGGTCCATGAAAGAGACCCAGTACTTC.

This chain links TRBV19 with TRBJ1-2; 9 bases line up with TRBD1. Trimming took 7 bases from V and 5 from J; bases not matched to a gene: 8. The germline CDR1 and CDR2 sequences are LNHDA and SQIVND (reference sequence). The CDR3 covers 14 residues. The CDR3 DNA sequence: TGTGCCAGTATAAATCTGGGACAGGGATATGGCTACACCTTC. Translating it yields CASINLGQGYGYTF.

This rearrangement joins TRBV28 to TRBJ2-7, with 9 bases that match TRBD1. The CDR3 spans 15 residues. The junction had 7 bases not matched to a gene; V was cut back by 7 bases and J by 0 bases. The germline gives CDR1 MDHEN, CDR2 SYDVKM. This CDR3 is CASIGEGQGSYEQYF. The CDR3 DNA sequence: TGTGCCAGCATTGGGGAGGGACAGGGCTCCTACGAGCAGTACTTC.

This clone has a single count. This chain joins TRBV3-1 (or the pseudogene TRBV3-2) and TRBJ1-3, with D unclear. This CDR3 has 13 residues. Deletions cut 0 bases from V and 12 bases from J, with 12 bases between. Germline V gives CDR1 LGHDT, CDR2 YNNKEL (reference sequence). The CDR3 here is CASSQDQYGVIYF. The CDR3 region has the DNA TGTGCCAGCAGCCAAGACCAGTACGGGGTCATATATTTT.

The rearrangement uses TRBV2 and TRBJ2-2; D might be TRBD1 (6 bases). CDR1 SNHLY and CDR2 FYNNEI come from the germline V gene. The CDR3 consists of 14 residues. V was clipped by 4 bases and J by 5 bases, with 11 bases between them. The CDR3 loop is CASSVGGRTGELFF. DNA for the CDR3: TGTGCCAGCAGTGTAGGGGGTCGGACCGGGGAGCTGTTTTTT.

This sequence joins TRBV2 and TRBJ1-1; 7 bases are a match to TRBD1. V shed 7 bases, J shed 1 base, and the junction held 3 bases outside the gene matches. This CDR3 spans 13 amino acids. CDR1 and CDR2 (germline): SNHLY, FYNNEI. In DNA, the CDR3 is TGTGCCAGCAAGAGACAGGGGAACACTGAAGCTTTCTTT. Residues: CASKRQGNTEAFF.

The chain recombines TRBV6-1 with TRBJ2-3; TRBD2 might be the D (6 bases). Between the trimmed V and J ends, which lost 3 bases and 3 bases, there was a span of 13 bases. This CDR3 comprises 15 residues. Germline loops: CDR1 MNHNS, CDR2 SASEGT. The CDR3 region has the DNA TGTGCCAGCAGTGATGGGGGGATCGATACAGATACGCAGTATTTT. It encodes CASSDGGIDTDTQYF.

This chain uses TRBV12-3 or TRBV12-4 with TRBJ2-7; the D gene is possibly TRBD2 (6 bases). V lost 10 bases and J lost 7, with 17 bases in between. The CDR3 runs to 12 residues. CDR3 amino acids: CATAGGPGEQYF. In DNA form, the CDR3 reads TGTGCCACTGCAGGAGGGCCCGGGGAGCAGTACTTC.